The present entry profiles one TCR beta chain with its context. This specimen comes from a study of T-cell memory formation after mild COVID-19. TCRdb fed the 5' RACE reads into MiXCR, producing one record per CDR3 protein. Seen here are 470,000 or so distinct CDR3 sequences, 20% observed once, and the top ten hold around 9.2%. The sample taken for sequencing was PBMCs or a T cell subset sorted from them (not recorded which). The receptor was isolated from an adult woman who had mild COVID-19 (a few samples of this study predate the infection). Cell type and time point are not known.

CDR3 in DNA: TGTGCCAGCAGCTTAGGGACGGGAAGAATTTATGGCTACACCTTC. This translates into CASSLGTGRIYGYTF. The chain is built from TRBV7-3 and TRBJ1-2; maybe TRBD1 (5 bases). V lost 2 bases to trimming and J lost 5 bases, with 15 bases between them. Germline-derived CDR1 and CDR2 are SGHTA and FQGTGA. The CDR3 is 15 residues long.